This TCR beta chain was recorded in a study of blood T cell repertoires in COVID-19. The V segment lost 5 bases and the J segment 2 bases; nucleotides outside the gene matches: 9. Looked up from germline, CDR1 is SEHNR and CDR2 is FQNEAQ (reference sequence). The CDR3 covers 15 residues. Using immunoSEQ multiplex PCR, the repertoire was profiled, and TCRdb retains in-frame clones only, with some absent. The data contain 350,000 to 550,000 clones, around 89% of them singletons. This chain links TRBV7-9 with TRBJ2-7; 7 nucleotides align to TRBD2. The specimen sequenced was peripheral blood. The sequence was collected from a woman aged 25 to 45 with acute or convalescent COVID-19. CDR3 bases: TGTGCCAGCAGCGACGACCGGGACTACACCTACGAGCAGTACTTC. Translating gives CASSDDRDYTYEQYF. The entire variable domain, with the rest obtained from reference TRBV7-9 and TRBJ2-7, is as follows: DTGVSQNPRHKITKRGQNVTFRCDPISEHNRLYWYRQTLGQGPEFLTYFQNEAQLEKSRLLSDRFSAERPKGSFSTLEIQRTEQGDSAMYLCASSDDRDYTYEQYFGPGTRLTVT.